The text below deals with one TCR beta chain. The entry originates in a study of T-cell memory formation after mild COVID-19. The CDR3 runs to 13 residues. Germline lookup yields CDR1 SQVTM and CDR2 ANQGSEA. J lost 1 base, V lost 8 bases, and 8 bases had no gene match. TCRdb re-called the 5' RACE reads with MiXCR, one entry per CDR3 protein. Counted here are some 290,000 distinct CDR3 sequences, around 15% occurring once; the ten biggest clones make up roughly a fifth. Sequenced material: PBMCs or a T cell subset sorted from them (not recorded which). V usage is TRBV29-1 and J usage is TRBJ2-7, with 7 bases fitting TRBD1. The source is a man aged 18 to 29 who had mild COVID-19 (a few samples of this study predate the infection). Cell type and time point are not known. The CDR3 is CSSPGDSSYEQYV. CDR3 DNA sequence: TGCAGCTCCCCCGGGGACAGTTCCTACGAGCAGTACGTC.